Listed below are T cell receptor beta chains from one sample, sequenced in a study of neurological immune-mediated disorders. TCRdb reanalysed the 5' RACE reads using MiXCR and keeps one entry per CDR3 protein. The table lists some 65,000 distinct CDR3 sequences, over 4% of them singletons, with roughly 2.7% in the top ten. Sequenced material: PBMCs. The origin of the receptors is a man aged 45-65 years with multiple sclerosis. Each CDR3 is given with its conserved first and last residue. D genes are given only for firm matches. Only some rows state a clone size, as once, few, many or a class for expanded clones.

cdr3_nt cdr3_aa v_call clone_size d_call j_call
TGCGCCAGCAGCGGACAGGGGAATGAAAAACTGTTTTTT CASSGQGNEKLFF TRBV5-1 many TRBD1 TRBJ1-4
TGTGCCAGCAGCTTAGCGTCAGCGGCAGAGACCCAGTACTTC CASSLASAAETQYF TRBV7-9 many - TRBJ2-5
TGTGCCAGCAGCTCCCTAGCGGGGGGGAGGAGGTCCTACGAGCAGTACTTC CASSSLAGGRRSYEQYF TRBV11-2 many TRBD2 TRBJ2-7
TGCGCCAGCAGCCAAGTTATGAGGGGGGGCCTCAATGAGCAGTTCTTC CASSQVMRGGLNEQFF TRBV4-1 many - TRBJ2-1
TGCAGCGTCGGGGACAGCTATGAGCAGTTCTTC CSVGDSYEQFF TRBV29-1 many TRBD1 TRBJ2-1
TGTGCCAGCAGTGATCGCGGGCCCAATGAGCAGTTCTTC CASSDRGPNEQFF TRBV6-1 - - TRBJ2-1
TGTGCCAGCAGCTTAGGGCCCGGGGACCGACGCCTCGGGGAGCTGTTTTTT CASSLGPGDRRLGELFF TRBV7-9 few - TRBJ2-2
TGTGCCAGCAGAAGCGTGTTGCAAGGGACCCTCAACTTT CASRSVLQGTLNF TRBV12-3/TRBV12-4 few - TRBJ1-6
TGCAGCAGGACCGGACAGGGCAACTATGGCTACACCTTC CSRTGQGNYGYTF TRBV20-1 many TRBD1 TRBJ1-2
TGCAGTGCTAGAGAGGGGACAGGGAAACAGCCCCAGAATTTT CSAREGTGKQPQNF TRBV20-1 - TRBD1 TRBJ1-5
TGCAGTGCTAGAGATTGGGGTACAGGGAGAAATGGCTACACCTTC CSARDWGTGRNGYTF TRBV20-1 many - TRBJ1-2
TGCAGTGCTAGAGATTTGGGCGCGGGGGGCGGTCAGCCCCAGCATTTT CSARDLGAGGGQPQHF TRBV20-1 many - TRBJ1-5
TGCAGTGCTAGAGATCCGGGGGGGCGATGGGGTCCCCCTATGTATGGCTACACCTTC CSARDPGGRWGPPMYGYTF TRBV20-1 - - TRBJ1-2
TGTGCCAGCAGTTACCTGGCGGGGAGCGGCTCCTATAATTCACCCCTCCACTTT CASSYLAGSGSYNSPLHF TRBV6-6 many - TRBJ1-6
TGTGCCAGCAGACCCACAGGGGTCGGTGCACCCCTCCACTTT CASRPTGVGAPLHF TRBV9 many TRBD1 TRBJ1-6
TGCGCCAGCAGATCCGCATGGAACCACAATGAGCAGTTCTTC CASRSAWNHNEQFF TRBV5-1 few - TRBJ2-1
TGCGCCAGCAGCTTGTCAGGATACACTGAAGCTTTCTTT CASSLSGYTEAFF TRBV5-1 many - TRBJ1-1
TGTGCCAGCAGCTTTTGGGGGACAGATACGCAGTATTTT CASSFWGTDTQYF TRBV5-5 many - TRBJ2-3
TGCGCCAGCAGCTTGGCAACGGGACAGCGAGGCTACACCTTC CASSLATGQRGYTF TRBV5-1 many TRBD1 TRBJ1-2
TGTGCCAGCGGACAGAGAAATGAAAAACTGTTTTTT CASGQRNEKLFF TRBV25-1 many - TRBJ1-4
TGTGCCGGCCAGGGGGCTGATCAGCCCCAGAATTTT CAGQGADQPQNF TRBV28 many TRBD1 TRBJ1-5
TGCGCCAGCAGCGGGGGAACTACATCGCGCGGCAGGACCCAGTACTTC CASSGGTTSRGRTQYF TRBV5-1 many - TRBJ2-5
TGTGCCAGCAGCCCTTCGGATAGCGGGGCCCAAGAGACCCAGTACTTC CASSPSDSGAQETQYF TRBV3-1 many TRBD2 TRBJ2-5
TGCGCCAGCAGCTTGGCCGGACAGAACACTGAAGCTTTCTTT CASSLAGQNTEAFF TRBV5-1 many - TRBJ1-1
TGTGCCAGCAGTCCGGCACTACCCCCCTACGAGCAGTACTTC CASSPALPPYEQYF TRBV2 many - TRBJ2-7
TGTGCCAGCAGCGTAGCTGACGTCGGTGAAGCTTTCTTT CASSVADVGEAFF TRBV9 many - TRBJ1-1
TGTGCCAGCAGTTTAGCTGAGACATTCATTCAGTACTTC CASSLAETFIQYF TRBV12-3/TRBV12-4 many - TRBJ2-4
TGTGCCAGCAGTTCCAGGGACAGGGAATGGGAGACCCAGTACTTC CASSSRDREWETQYF TRBV6-2/TRBV6-3 many TRBD1 TRBJ2-5
TGTGCCACCAGCAGTGACAGGGGGATAGAGACCCAGTACTTC CATSSDRGIETQYF TRBV15 few TRBD1 TRBJ2-5
TGTGCCAGCAGCTTAGAGGGGGCACCTTTC CASSLEGAPF TRBV7-9 many TRBD1 TRBJ1-2
TGCAGTGCTATGGACCCGACTAGCGGGGGGGCCATCGGTTACGAGCAGTACTTC CSAMDPTSGGAIGYEQYF TRBV20-1 many TRBD2 TRBJ2-7
TGCAGCCTAAAAAAAGGTAGCGGGGGCTCGTATTTT CSLKKGSGGSYF TRBV29-1 many TRBD2 TRBJ2-3
TGTGCCACCAGAGGGGGACAGGAGAACACTGAAGCTTTCTTT CATRGGQENTEAFF TRBV21-1 many - TRBJ1-1
TGTGCCAGCACTAAAGGGAGCTCCTACAATGAGCAGTTCTTC CASTKGSSYNEQFF TRBV7-9 many - TRBJ2-1
TGCGCCAGCGGCGGGGGCCTTGGCACAGATACGCAGTATTTT CASGGGLGTDTQYF TRBV5-1 - - TRBJ2-3
TGCGCCAGCAGCTTGGGATGGGGGGGAGCCTACGAGCAGTACTTC CASSLGWGGAYEQYF TRBV5-1 many TRBD2 TRBJ2-7
TGTGCCAGCTCACCTATCACGGAGGTAGGGGCTGAAGCTTTCTTT CASSPITEVGAEAFF TRBV18 many - TRBJ1-1
TGCGCCAGCAGCTTTGGCGGGGGCAGGAATGAGCAGTTCTTC CASSFGGGRNEQFF TRBV5-1 - - TRBJ2-1
TGTGCCAGTCTTAACAGGGGTCGGAACACTGAAGCTTTCTTT CASLNRGRNTEAFF TRBV6-1 - TRBD1 TRBJ1-1
TGTGCCAGCAGCCCAACGGGACAGGCAATCAAGCCCCAGCATTTT CASSPTGQAIKPQHF TRBV7-9 many TRBD1 TRBJ1-5
TGTGCCAGCAGTTACTCGACAGGGGCTACTGAAGCTTTCTTT CASSYSTGATEAFF TRBV6-5 many TRBD1 TRBJ1-1
TGTGCCAGCAGCTTGGGTGGTTATGGGACAGGGTACATGGAGCAGTACTTC CASSLGGYGTGYMEQYF TRBV5-6 - TRBD1 TRBJ2-7
TGCAGTGCTAGCGGGGGGCCCGGGGAGCTGTTTTTT CSASGGPGELFF TRBV20-1 many - TRBJ2-2